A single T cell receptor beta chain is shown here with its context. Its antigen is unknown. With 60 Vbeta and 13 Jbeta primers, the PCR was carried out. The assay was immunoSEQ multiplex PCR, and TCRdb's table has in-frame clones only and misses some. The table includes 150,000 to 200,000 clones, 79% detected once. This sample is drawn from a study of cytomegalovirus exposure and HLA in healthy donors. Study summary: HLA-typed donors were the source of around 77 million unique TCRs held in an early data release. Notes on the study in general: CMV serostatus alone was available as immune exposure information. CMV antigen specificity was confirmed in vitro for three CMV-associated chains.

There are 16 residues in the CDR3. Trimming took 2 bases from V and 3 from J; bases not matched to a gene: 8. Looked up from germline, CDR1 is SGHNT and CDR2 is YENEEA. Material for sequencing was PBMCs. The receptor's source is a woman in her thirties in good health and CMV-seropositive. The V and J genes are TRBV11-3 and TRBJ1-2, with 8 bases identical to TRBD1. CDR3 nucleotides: TGTGCCAGCAGCTTATTGAGACAGGGGCTTCACTATGGCTACACCTTC. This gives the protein CASSLLRQGLHYGYTF.